A single sample gave rise to the 7 T cell receptor beta chains below, sequenced in a study of CD8+CD57+ T cells in acquired aplastic anemia (dated by TCRdb to 2016 to 2019). The reads were generated on an Illumina HiSeq 2000. TCR beta VDJ combination and CDR3 sequence profiling used genomic DNA as the template. Through fastp at Q25 and MiXCR, TCRdb rebuilt clones from the public reads, retaining in-frame beta chains. Each entry merges the rows of one CDR3 protein and shows their most common DNA and genes. The sample table shows around 170,000 distinct CDR3 sequences, and 40% to 50% are seen once. 8.5% to 10% of the sample rests with the top ten. Flow cytometry had shown CD8+CD57+ cell expansion in the patients selected for sequencing. The sample taken for sequencing was sorted CD4+, CD8+, or CD8+CD57+ T cells (not recorded which) from PBMCs. These TCRs come from a human donor with aplastic anemia.

This clonotype showed up just once. This chain joins TRBV29-1 and TRBJ2-5; D might be TRBD1 or TRBD2, each matching 5 bases. Trimming left V 6 bases short and J 2 bases short, with 13 bases between. The CDR3 runs 13 residues. Germline V lookup: CDR1 SQVTM, CDR2 ANQGSEA. CDR3 sequence reads: CSVRGARQETQYF. In DNA, the CDR3 is TGCAGCGTGAGAGGGGCCCGTCAAGAGACCCAGTACTTC. Filled out from reference TRBV29-1 and TRBJ2-5, the complete variable domain reads SAVISQKPSRDICQRGTSLTIQCQVDSQVTMMFWYRQQPGQSLTLIATANQGSEATYESGFVIDKFPISRPNLTFSTLTVSNMSPEDSSIYLCSVRGARQETQYFGPGTRLLVL.

The rearrangement joins TRBV7-9 to TRBJ1-1; 9 bases are a match to TRBD1. The CDR3 is 15 amino acids. Germline loops: CDR1 SEHNR, CDR2 FQNEAQ (reference sequence). The ends lost 5 bases at V and 5 bases at J; junction bases unmatched: 9. The CDR3 DNA follows: TGTGCCAGCAGCGAACAGGGGGCGATTCTTACTGAAGCTTTCTTT. This codes for CASSEQGAILTEAFF. Combining the CDR3 with reference TRBV7-9 and TRBJ1-1 gives the whole variable domain DTGVSQNPRHKITKRGQNVTFRCDPISEHNRLYWYRQTLGQGPEFLTYFQNEAQLEKSRLLSDRFSAERPKGSFSTLEIQRTEQGDSAMYLCASSEQGAILTEAFFGQGTRLTVV.

The V and J genes are TRBV30 and TRBJ1-2; weak D call: TRBD1 (5 bases). With 8 bases removed from V and 3 bases from J, the gap between germline ends came to 13 bases. This CDR3 has 12 residues. The germline V gene encodes CDR1 GTSNPN and CDR2 SVGIG (reference sequence). The DNA for the CDR3 is TGTGCCCGCACCAGGGAGGACTATGGCTACACCTTC. This translates into CARTREDYGYTF. Full variable domain (outside the CDR3, taken from reference TRBV30 and TRBJ1-2): SQTIHQWPATLVQPVGSPLSLECTVEGTSNPNLYWYRQAAGRGLQLLFYSVGIGQISSEVPQNLSASRPQDRQFILSSKKLLLSDSGFYLCARTREDYGYTFGSGTRLTVV.

CDR3 in amino acids: CASSLYRGGGTSGRMAPNEQFF. Written as DNA, the CDR3 is TGTGCCAGCAGCTTATATCGGGGAGGGGGGACTAGCGGGCGGATGGCCCCCAATGAGCAGTTCTTC. The chain employs TRBV11-2 and TRBJ2-1, with 12 nucleotides matching TRBD2. V dropped 2 bases and J dropped 6; count of bases not matched to a gene: 23. The CDR3 runs to 22 residues. The germline V gene encodes CDR1 SGHAT and CDR2 FQNNGV.

There are many counts of this clonotype. The chain joins TRBV5-1 to TRBJ2-7, with TRBD1 matching 8 bases. Trimming at V came to 0 bases and at J to 5 bases, leaving 7 bases not matched to a gene. The length of the CDR3 is 15 residues. Germline CDR1 reads SGHRS; CDR2 reads YFSETQ. The CDR3 nucleotides are TGCGCCAGCAGCTTGGACGGCAGGGGGCGCGACGAGCAGTACTTC. Protein: CASSLDGRGRDEQYF.

The CDR3 coding sequence is TGTGCCAGCAGCTACTCAGGGGGCAACGGTGGCTACACCTTC. Protein: CASSYSGGNGGYTF. The chain recombines TRBV11-2 with TRBJ1-2; 8 positions match TRBD1. The CDR3 has 14 residues. J was trimmed by 7 bases and V by 4 bases; bases with no gene match: 8. The germline gives CDR1 SGHAT, CDR2 FQNNGV.

The rearrangement joins TRBV6-4 to TRBJ1-6, with 8 bases matching TRBD1. CDR3 length: 18 residues. V shed 6 bases and J 2 bases; nucleotides not matched to a gene: 12. Per the germline V gene, CDR1 is MRHNA and CDR2 is SNTAGT. The CDR3: CASRDRALRRPYNSPLHF. CDR3 nucleotide sequence: TGTGCCAGCAGGGACAGGGCGCTCCGGAGGCCCTATAATTCACCCCTCCACTTT.